This T cell receptor beta chain was recorded in a study of blood T cell repertoires in COVID-19. At the level of the study: Samples came from the United States, Italy and Spain, spanning acute and convalescent COVID-19. T cells, B-cell-depleted T cells, or PBMCs provided the cDNA or gDNA that served as material.

Under the authors' procedure: Amplified reference gene primers provided the basis for estimating nucleated cell counts. This table comes from immunoSEQ multiplex PCR, and its TCRdb copy is limited to in-frame clones, with some not included. V, J and clone size were drawn from that table, and D and trimming were deduced from the DNA. The sample carries tens of thousands of clones, roughly 86% recorded once. J was trimmed by 7 bases and V by 2 bases; bases with no gene match: 6. CDR3 length: 15 amino acids. This chain links TRBV23-1 with TRBJ1-1; 11 bases match TRBD1. TRBV23-1 is marked as an open reading frame, function uncertain. Sequenced: peripheral blood. The source of this sequence is a man over 45 with acute or convalescent COVID-19. The CDR3 nucleotides are TGCGCCAGCAGTCAAAGGACAGGGGGCGCGGTTGAAGCTTTCTTT. Translating gives CASSQRTGGAVEAFF.